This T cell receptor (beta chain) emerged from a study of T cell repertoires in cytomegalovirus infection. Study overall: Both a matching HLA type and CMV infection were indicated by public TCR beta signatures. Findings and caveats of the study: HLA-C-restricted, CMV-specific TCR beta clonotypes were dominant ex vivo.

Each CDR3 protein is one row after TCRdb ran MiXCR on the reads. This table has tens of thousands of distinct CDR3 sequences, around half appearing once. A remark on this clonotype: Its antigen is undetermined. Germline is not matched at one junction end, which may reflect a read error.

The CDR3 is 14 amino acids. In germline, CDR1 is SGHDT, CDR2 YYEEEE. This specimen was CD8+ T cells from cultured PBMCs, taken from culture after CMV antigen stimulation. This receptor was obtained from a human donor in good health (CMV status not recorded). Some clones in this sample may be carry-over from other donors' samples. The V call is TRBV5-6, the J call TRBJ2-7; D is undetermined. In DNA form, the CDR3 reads TGTGCCAGCCGCTTAGGCCCGGATTCCTACGAGCAGTACTTC. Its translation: CASRLGPDSYEQYF.